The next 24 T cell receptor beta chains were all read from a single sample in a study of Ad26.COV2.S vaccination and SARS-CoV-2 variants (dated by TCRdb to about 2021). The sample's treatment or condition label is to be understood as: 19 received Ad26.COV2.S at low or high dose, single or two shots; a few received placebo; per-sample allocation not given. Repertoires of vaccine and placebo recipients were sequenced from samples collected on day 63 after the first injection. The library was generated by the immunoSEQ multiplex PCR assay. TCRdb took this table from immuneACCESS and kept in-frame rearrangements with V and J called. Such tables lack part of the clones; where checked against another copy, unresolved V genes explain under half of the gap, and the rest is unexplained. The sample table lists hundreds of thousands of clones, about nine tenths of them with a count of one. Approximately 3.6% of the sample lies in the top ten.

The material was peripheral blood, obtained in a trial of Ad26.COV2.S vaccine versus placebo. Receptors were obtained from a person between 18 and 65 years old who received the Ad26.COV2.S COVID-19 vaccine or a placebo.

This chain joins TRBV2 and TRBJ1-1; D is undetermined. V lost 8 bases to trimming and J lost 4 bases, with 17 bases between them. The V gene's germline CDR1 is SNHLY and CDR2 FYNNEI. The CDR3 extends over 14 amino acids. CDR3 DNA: TGTGCCAGCGTCGTCCGAACAGCGGGCACTGAAGCTTTCTTT. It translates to CASVVRTAGTEAFF.

CDR3 sequence (DNA): TGTGCCAGTAGTCCTTTTTCCTACAATGAGCAGTTCTTC. It codes for CASSPFSYNEQFF. The chain has TRBV19 and TRBJ2-1, with no clear D. This CDR3 is built from 13 residues. Germline CDR1 and CDR2: LNHDA and SQIVND (reference sequence). Trimming took 5 bases from V and 1 from J, leaving 6 bases between them.

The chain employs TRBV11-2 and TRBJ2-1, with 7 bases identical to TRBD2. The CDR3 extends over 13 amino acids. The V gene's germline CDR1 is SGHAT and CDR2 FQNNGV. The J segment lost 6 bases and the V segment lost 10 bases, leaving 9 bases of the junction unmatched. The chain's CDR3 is CATSRTSVNEQFF. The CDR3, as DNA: TGTGCCACCTCCCGCACTAGCGTCAATGAGCAGTTCTTC.

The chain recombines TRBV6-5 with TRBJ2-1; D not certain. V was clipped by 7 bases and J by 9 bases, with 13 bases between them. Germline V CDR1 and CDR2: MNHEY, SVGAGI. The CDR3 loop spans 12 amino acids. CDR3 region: CASTLGVPEQFF. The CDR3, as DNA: TGTGCCAGCACGTTGGGCGTGCCTGAGCAGTTCTTC.

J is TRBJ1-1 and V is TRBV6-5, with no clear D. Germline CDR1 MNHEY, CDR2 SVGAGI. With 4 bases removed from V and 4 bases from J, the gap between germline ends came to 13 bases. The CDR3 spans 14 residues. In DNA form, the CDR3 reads TGTGCCAGCAGTTGGACCGCTAAGGGCACTGAAGCTTTCTTT. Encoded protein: CASSWTAKGTEAFF.

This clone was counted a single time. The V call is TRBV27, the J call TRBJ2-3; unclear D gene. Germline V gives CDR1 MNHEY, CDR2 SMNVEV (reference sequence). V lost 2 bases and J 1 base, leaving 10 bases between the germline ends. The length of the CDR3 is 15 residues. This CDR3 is CASSLRVMGTDTQYF. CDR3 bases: TGTGCCAGCAGTTTACGAGTTATGGGCACAGATACGCAGTATTTT.

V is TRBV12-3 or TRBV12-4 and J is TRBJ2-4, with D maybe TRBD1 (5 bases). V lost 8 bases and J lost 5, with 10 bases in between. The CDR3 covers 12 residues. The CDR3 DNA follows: TGTGCCAGCGGCCCACAGGAAAACATTCAGTACTTC. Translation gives CASGPQENIQYF.

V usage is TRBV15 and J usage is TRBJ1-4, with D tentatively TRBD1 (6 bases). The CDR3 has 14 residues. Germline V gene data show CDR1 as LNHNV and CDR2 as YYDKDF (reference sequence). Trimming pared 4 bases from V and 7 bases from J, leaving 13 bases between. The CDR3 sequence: CATSTRGGGEKLFF. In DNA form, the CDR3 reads TGTGCCACCAGCACCAGGGGAGGGGGTGAAAAACTGTTTTTT.

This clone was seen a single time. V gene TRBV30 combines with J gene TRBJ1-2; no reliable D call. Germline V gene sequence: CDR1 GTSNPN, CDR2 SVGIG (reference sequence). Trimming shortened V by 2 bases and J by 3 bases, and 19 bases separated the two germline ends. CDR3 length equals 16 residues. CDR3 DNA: TGTGCCTGGAGTAATCCCAGGTTCCAAGAGGACTATGGCTACACCTTC. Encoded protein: CAWSNPRFQEDYGYTF. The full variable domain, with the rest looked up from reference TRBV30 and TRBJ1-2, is SQTIHQWPATLVQPVGSPLSLECTVEGTSNPNLYWYRQAAGRGLQLLFYSVGIGQISSEVPQNLSASRPQDRQFILSSKKLLLSDSGFYLCAWSNPRFQEDYGYTFGSGTRLTVV.

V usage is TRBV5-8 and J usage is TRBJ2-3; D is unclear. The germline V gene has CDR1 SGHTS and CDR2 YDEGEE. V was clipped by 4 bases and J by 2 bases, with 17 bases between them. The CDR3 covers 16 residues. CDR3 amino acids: CASSAGPRSITDTQYF. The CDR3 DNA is TGTGCCAGCAGCGCCGGGCCCCGAAGCATCACAGATACGCAGTATTTT.

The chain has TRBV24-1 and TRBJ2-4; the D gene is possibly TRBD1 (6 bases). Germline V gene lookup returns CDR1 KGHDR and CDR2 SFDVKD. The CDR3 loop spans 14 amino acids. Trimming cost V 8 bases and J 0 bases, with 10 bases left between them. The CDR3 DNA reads TGTGCCACCAATCAGGGGATAGCCAAAAACATTCAGTACTTC. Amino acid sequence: CATNQGIAKNIQYF.

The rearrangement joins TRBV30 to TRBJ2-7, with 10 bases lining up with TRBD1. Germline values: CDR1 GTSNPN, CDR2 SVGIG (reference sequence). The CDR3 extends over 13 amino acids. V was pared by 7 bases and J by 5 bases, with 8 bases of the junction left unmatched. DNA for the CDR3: TGTGCCTCCAAGGGGGACAGGGGCCACGAGCAGTACTTC. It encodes CASKGDRGHEQYF.

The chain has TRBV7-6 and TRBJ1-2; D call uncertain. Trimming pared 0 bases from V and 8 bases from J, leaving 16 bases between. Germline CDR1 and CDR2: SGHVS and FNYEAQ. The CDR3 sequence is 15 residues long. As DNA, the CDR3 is TGTGCCAGCAGCTTAGCTCGAGGCGGAGGAATAGGCTACACCTTC. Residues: CASSLARGGGIGYTF.

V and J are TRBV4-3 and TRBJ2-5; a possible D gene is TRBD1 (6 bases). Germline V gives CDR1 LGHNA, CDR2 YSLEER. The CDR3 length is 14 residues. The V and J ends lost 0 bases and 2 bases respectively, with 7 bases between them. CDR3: CASSQEGQQETQYF. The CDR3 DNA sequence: TGCGCCAGCAGCCAAGAAGGACAGCAAGAGACCCAGTACTTC.

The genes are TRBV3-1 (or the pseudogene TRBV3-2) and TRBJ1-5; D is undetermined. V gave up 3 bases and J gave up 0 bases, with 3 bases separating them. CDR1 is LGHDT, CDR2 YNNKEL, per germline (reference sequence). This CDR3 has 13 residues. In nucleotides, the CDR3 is TGTGCCAGCAGCCAGGATAGCAATCAGCCCCAGCATTTT. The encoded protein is CASSQDSNQPQHF.

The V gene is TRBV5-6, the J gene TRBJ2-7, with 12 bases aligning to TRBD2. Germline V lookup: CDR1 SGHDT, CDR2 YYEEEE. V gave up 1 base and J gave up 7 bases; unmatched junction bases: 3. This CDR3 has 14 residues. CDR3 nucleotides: TGTGCCAGCAGCTTGCCTAGCGGGGGGGCGGAGCAGTACTTC. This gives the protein CASSLPSGGAEQYF.

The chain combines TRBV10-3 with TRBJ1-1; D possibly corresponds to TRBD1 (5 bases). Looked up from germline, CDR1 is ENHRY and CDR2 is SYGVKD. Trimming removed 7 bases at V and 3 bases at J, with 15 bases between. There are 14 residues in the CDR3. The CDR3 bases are TGTGCCATCACCCCGGGTGAGGGACACACTGAAGCTTTCTTT. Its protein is CAITPGEGHTEAFF.

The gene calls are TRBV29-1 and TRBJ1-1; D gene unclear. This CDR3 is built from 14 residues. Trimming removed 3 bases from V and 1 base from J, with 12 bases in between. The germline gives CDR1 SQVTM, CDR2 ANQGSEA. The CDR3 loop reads CSVDLRVGNTEAFF. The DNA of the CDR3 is TGCAGCGTTGATCTAAGGGTCGGGAACACTGAAGCTTTCTTT.

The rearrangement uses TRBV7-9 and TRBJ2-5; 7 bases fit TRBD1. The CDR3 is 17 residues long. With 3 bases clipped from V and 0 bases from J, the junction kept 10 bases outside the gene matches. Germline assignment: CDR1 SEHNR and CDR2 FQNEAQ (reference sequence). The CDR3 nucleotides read TGTGCCAGCAGCTTCGGGACAGCTACAGTGTACCAAGAGACCCAGTACTTC. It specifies CASSFGTATVYQETQYF.

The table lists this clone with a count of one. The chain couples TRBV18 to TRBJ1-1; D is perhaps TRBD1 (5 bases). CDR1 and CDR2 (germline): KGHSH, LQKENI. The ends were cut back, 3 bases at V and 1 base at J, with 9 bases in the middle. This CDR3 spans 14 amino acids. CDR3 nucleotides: TGTGCCAGCTCACCCCAGGGTTGGAACACTGAAGCTTTCTTT. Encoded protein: CASSPQGWNTEAFF.

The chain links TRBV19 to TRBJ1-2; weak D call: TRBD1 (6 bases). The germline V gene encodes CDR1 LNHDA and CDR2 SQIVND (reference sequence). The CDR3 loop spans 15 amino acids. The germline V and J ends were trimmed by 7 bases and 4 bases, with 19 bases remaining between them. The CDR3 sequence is CASTERKRGFYGYTF. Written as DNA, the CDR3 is TGTGCCAGTACCGAACGTAAGAGGGGGTTCTATGGCTACACCTTC.

The CDR3 sequence is CASSLEGLNTEAFF. CDR3 bases: TGTGCCAGCAGCTTGGAGGGCCTGAACACTGAAGCTTTCTTT. The J gene is TRBJ1-1, the V gene TRBV5-4, with no clear D. CDR1 is SGHNT, CDR2 YYREEE, per germline (reference sequence). The CDR3 spans 14 residues. V lost 0 bases and J lost 0, with 6 bases in between.

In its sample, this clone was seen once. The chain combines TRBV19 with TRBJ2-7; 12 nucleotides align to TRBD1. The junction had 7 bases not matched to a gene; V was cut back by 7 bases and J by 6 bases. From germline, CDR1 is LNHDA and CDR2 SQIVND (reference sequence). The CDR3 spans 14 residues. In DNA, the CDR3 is TGTGCCAGTACCAAGGGGACAGGGGGCTCCGAGCAGTACTTC. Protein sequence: CASTKGTGGSEQYF.

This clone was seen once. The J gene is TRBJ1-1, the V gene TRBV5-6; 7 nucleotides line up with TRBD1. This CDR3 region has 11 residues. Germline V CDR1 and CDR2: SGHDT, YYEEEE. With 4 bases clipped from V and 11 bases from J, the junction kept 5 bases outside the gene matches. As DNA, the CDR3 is TGTGCCAGCAGCGCAACAGGGGAGGCTTTCTTT. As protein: CASSATGEAFF.